This T cell receptor (beta chain) is drawn from a study of Ad26.COV2.S vaccination and SARS-CoV-2 variants. The study, taken as a whole, reports: Similar non-spike TCR breadth was seen in vaccine and placebo recipients. The analyses of TCR breadth and depth may have understated the size of total T cell responses. Substantial breadth was reported for post-vaccination spike-specific CD8+ and CD4+ T cells.

Treatment of the sample: 19 received Ad26.COV2.S at low or high dose, single or two shots; five or six received placebo; per-sample allocation not given. Collection of samples fell on day 63 after the first vaccine or placebo injection. Immunization relied on an Ad26 vector, which expressed Wuhan-strain SARS-CoV-2 spike. About this clone itself: Its target is not known.

Sequenced by immunoSEQ multiplex PCR; TCRdb stores in-frame clones only, minus some. The sample lists over 250,000 clones; over 75% were seen once. The CDR3 has 12 residues. Trimming left V 0 bases short and J 6 bases short, with 6 bases between. The germline gives CDR1 SGHDT, CDR2 YYEEEE. The sequencing used peripheral blood, collected in a trial of Ad26.COV2.S vaccine versus placebo. The chain employs TRBV5-6 and TRBJ1-2; possibly TRBD1 for D (5 bases). This TCR was sampled from a person between 18 and 60 years old who received the Ad26.COV2.S COVID-19 vaccine or a placebo. The chain's CDR3 is CASSLEGDGYTF. CDR3 DNA sequence: TGTGCCAGCAGCTTGGAAGGGGATGGCTACACCTTC.